Presented here are 12 T cell receptor beta chains from one specimen sequenced in a study of CD8 T cells in ankylosing spondylitis. MiXCR, run by TCRdb on the 5' RACE reads, gives a single entry per CDR3 protein. The sample contains approximately 220,000 distinct CDR3 sequences, about 11% of which appear only once. The specimen sequenced was blood, either unsorted or a sorted T cell fraction (not recorded which). The receptors were gathered from a male donor with ankylosing spondylitis or in good health (not recorded which).

This chain uses TRBV15 with TRBJ2-5; 7 bases fit TRBD1. CDR1 and CDR2 (germline): LNHNV, YYDKDF (reference sequence). The trim removed 5 bases at V and 1 base at J, leaving 7 bases unmatched. This CDR3 comprises 15 residues. The CDR3 nucleotides read TGTGCCACCAGCCTTGGACAGGAGAGCCAAGAGACCCAGTACTTC. It codes for CATSLGQESQETQYF.

The chain carries TRBV24-1 and TRBJ1-1; unclear D gene. This CDR3 comprises 12 residues. The germline V gene has CDR1 KGHDR and CDR2 SFDVKD. V gave up 6 bases and J gave up 6 bases, with 10 bases separating them. CDR3 amino acids: CATSFRWPEAFF. The CDR3 nucleotides are TGTGCCACCAGTTTCCGGTGGCCTGAAGCTTTCTTT.

For the CDR3, the DNA is TGTGCTAGTGGCCTGTCCCTAGCGGGGGACTCCTACGAGCAGTACTTC. This encodes CASGLSLAGDSYEQYF. This chain connects TRBV12-5 to TRBJ2-7, with TRBD2 matching 10 bases. The CDR3 extends over 16 amino acids. Germline V gives CDR1 LGHNT, CDR2 FRNRAP. Losses at the gene ends were 6 bases for V and 0 bases for J; bases not matched to a gene: 8.

For this clonotype: Germline and junction disagree at one end, which may indicate a read error. The rearrangement links TRBV20-1 to TRBJ2-5; D not certain. CDR3 length: 12 residues. Germline V gene lookup returns CDR1 DFQATT and CDR2 SNEGSKA (reference sequence). CDR3 coding DNA: TGCAGTGCTAGAGAGGGCGGAGAGACCGAGTACTTC. Residues: CSAREGGETEYF.

This clonotype was counted many times. The chain combines TRBV29-1 with TRBJ1-3, with 11 bases that match TRBD1. CDR1 and CDR2 from the germline V gene are SQVTM and ANQGSEA. The CDR3 runs 14 residues. The J segment lost 2 bases and the V segment lost 5 bases, leaving 2 bases of the junction unmatched. The CDR3 region has the DNA TGCAGCGTTCGGGACAGGGGGACTGGAAACACCATATATTTT. Translated: CSVRDRGTGNTIYF. Based on the CDR3 plus reference TRBV29-1 and TRBJ1-3, the full variable domain is SAVISQKPSRDICQRGTSLTIQCQVDSQVTMMFWYRQQPGQSLTLIATANQGSEATYESGFVIDKFPISRPNLTFSTLTVSNMSPEDSSIYLCSVRDRGTGNTIYFGEGSWLTVV.

This clonotype was picked up a small number of times. The chain recombines TRBV2 with TRBJ2-5; D is uncertain. CDR1 is SNHLY, CDR2 FYNNEI, per germline. V lost 0 bases, J lost 7 bases, and 9 bases lay in between. The CDR3 loop spans 13 amino acids. The CDR3 is CASSEALLRTQYF. CDR3 nucleotide sequence: TGTGCCAGCAGTGAAGCGCTTTTGCGGACCCAGTACTTC.

This clonotype showed up many times. V gene TRBV5-5 combines with J gene TRBJ2-5, with D perhaps matching TRBD1 (5 bases). CDR3 length: 14 amino acids. V was clipped by 4 bases and J by 3 bases, with 13 bases between them. The V gene's germline CDR1 is SGHKS and CDR2 YYEKEE (reference sequence). CDR3 amino acids: CASSARTGEETQYF. The CDR3 nucleotides are TGTGCCAGCAGCGCCCGCACAGGAGAAGAGACCCAGTACTTC.

This clonotype was counted at least ten times. The chain combines TRBV6-1 with TRBJ2-1; D remains ambiguous. The CDR3 is made up of 15 amino acids. Trimming removed 6 bases at V and 2 bases at J, with 14 bases between. From germline, CDR1 is MNHNS and CDR2 SASEGT. The CDR3 DNA follows: TGTGCCAGCAGCTCAACACCGCCCACCTACAATGAGCAGTTCTTC. Translation gives CASSSTPPTYNEQFF.

This clonotype was observed many times. This chain connects TRBV20-1 to TRBJ2-5; 8 bases are a match to TRBD2. Germline V gene lookup returns CDR1 DFQATT and CDR2 SNEGSKA (reference sequence). The CDR3 totals 16 residues. With V trimmed by 6 bases and J by 2 bases, 14 bases remained unmatched. The CDR3 sequence: CSAISGTSGDQETQYF. The CDR3 DNA reads as TGCAGTGCCATCTCAGGCACTAGCGGAGATCAAGAGACCCAGTACTTC.

This clonotype appeared a few times. The chain has TRBV7-2 and TRBJ2-3; 11 bases align to TRBD2. Germline CDR1 and CDR2: SGHTA and FQGNSA. The V segment lost 5 bases and the J segment 3 bases; nucleotides outside the gene matches: 4. The CDR3 covers 15 residues. CDR3: CASSISGGATDTQYF. As DNA, the CDR3 is TGTGCCAGCAGCATTAGCGGGGGGGCTACAGATACGCAGTATTTT.

The V and J genes are TRBV10-3 and TRBJ2-5, with D hard to call. Trimming pared 6 bases from V and 4 bases from J, leaving 15 bases between. The germline CDR1 and CDR2 sequences are ENHRY and SYGVKD. The CDR3 has 14 amino acids. CDR3 protein: CAIRTGQNPETQYF. Here the CDR3 DNA reads TGTGCCATCAGGACGGGCCAGAACCCAGAGACCCAGTACTTC.

This clonotype was observed many times. CDR3 DNA: TGCGCCAGCAGCTTGGCCGGGGATGGCAATCAGCCCCAGCATTTT. Protein sequence: CASSLAGDGNQPQHF. This chain links TRBV5-1 with TRBJ1-5, with D unclear. This CDR3 has 15 residues. V was trimmed by 0 bases and J by 2 bases, leaving 9 bases between them. Germline V gene lookup returns CDR1 SGHRS and CDR2 YFSETQ.